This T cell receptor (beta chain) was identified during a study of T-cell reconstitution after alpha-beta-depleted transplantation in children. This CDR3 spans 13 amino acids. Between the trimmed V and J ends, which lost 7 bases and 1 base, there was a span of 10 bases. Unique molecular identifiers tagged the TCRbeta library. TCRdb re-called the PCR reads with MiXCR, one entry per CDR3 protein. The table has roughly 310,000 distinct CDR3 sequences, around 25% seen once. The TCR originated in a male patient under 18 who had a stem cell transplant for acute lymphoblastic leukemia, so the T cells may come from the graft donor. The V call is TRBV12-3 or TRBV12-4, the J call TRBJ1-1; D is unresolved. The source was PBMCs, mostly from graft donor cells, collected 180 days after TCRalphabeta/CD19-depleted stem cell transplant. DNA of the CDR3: TGTGCCAGCACCTGGACGGGGAACACTGAAGCTTTCTTT. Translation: CASTWTGNTEAFF.